These 18 T cell receptor beta chains originate from one sample sequenced in a study of OX40 agonist ivuxolimab in advanced cancers. Produced via immunoSEQ multiplex PCR; TCRdb's table is partial and in-frame only. The table shows 60,000 to 70,000 clones, with approximately 90% occurring only once. The input for sequencing was CD4+ or CD8+ T cells sorted from blood, taken in a trial of the OX40 agonist ivuxolimab. The origin of the receptors is an adult with an advanced solid tumor such as melanoma, head and neck, liver or kidney cancer.

This clone was recorded only once. The chain couples TRBV28 to TRBJ2-3; 7 bases are a match to TRBD2. J gave up 5 bases and V 3 bases, and 8 bases lay outside the gene matches. Germline lookup yields CDR1 MDHEN and CDR2 SYDVKM. CDR3 size: 15 residues. The CDR3 is CASSLGTTGGDTQYF. DNA of the CDR3: TGTGCCAGCAGTTTGGGGACTACGGGAGGAGATACGCAGTATTTT.

J is TRBJ2-1 and V is TRBV28; 7 positions match TRBD1. The CDR3 has 14 amino acids. J lost 6 bases, V lost 6 bases, and 8 bases had no gene match. CDR1 MDHEN and CDR2 SYDVKM come from the germline V gene. CDR3 coding DNA: TGTGCCAGCAGCCTCGGACAGGTGAGCAATGAGCAGTTCTTC. Translated: CASSLGQVSNEQFF. Drawing the rest from reference TRBV28 and TRBJ2-1, the complete variable domain is DVKVTQSSRYLVKRTGEKVFLECVQDMDHENMFWYRQDPGLGLRLIYFSYDVKMKEKGDIPEGYSVSREKKERFSLILESASTNQTSMYLCASSLGQVSNEQFFGPGTRLTVL.

The rearrangement joins TRBV18 to TRBJ1-2, with D possibly being TRBD1 (6 bases). Trimming removed 3 bases at V and 0 bases at J, with 11 bases between. CDR3 length: 15 residues. The V gene's germline CDR1 is KGHSH and CDR2 LQKENI. CDR3 residues: CASSPDRSSNYGYTF. CDR3 nucleotide sequence: TGTGCCAGCTCACCCGACAGGTCCTCTAACTATGGCTACACCTTC.

The genes are TRBV6-5 and TRBJ1-2; weak D call: TRBD1 (6 bases). The germline gives CDR1 MNHEY, CDR2 SVGAGI. Trimming took 0 bases from V and 6 from J, leaving 14 bases between them. CDR3 length: 15 residues. The CDR3 DNA reads TGTGCCAGCAGTTACTCGTATCAGGGGAACAATGGCTACACCTTC. Translated, it gives CASSYSYQGNNGYTF.

The chain has TRBV19 and TRBJ1-5, with a tentative D call TRBD1 (5 bases). The germline V gene encodes CDR1 LNHDA and CDR2 SQIVND (reference sequence). V dropped 4 bases and J dropped 6 bases, with 16 bases sitting between them. The CDR3 covers 15 residues. The CDR3 DNA reads as TGTGCCAGTAGTAATGACCAGGGTCTAAGTCAGCCCCAGCATTTT. Protein product: CASSNDQGLSQPQHF.

V gene TRBV27 combines with J gene TRBJ2-6; D perhaps matches TRBD2 (5 bases). V lost 3 bases and J 0 bases, leaving 9 bases between the germline ends. Germline values: CDR1 MNHEY, CDR2 SMNVEV (reference sequence). This CDR3 is built from 16 residues. CDR3 nucleotide sequence: TGTGCCAGCAGTTTGGCTAGCCTCTCTGGGGCCAACGTCCTGACTTTC. This encodes CASSLASLSGANVLTF.

J is TRBJ2-5 and V is TRBV11-2, with TRBD2 matching over 13 bases. CDR1 SGHAT and CDR2 FQNNGV come from the germline V gene. The CDR3 extends over 16 amino acids. V was pared by 4 bases and J by 5 bases, with 7 bases of the junction left unmatched. DNA of the CDR3: TGTGCCAGCAGCTGGACTAGCGGGAGCTCGGGGGAGACCCAGTACTTC. It is translated as CASSWTSGSSGETQYF.

V and J are TRBV6-5 and TRBJ1-2; D gene unclear. V was pared by 2 bases and J by 5 bases, with 9 bases between. Per germline, CDR1 MNHEY and CDR2 SVGAGI. The CDR3 covers 13 residues. CDR3 residues: CASSYGSEYGYTF. The CDR3, as DNA: TGTGCCAGCAGTTACGGGTCAGAGTATGGCTACACCTTC.

The chain joins TRBV7-9 to TRBJ1-4, with D possibly TRBD1 on 5 matching bases. Germline CDR1 SEHNR, CDR2 FQNEAQ (reference sequence). Trimming removed 1 base at V and 4 bases at J, with 13 bases between. There are 16 residues in the CDR3. The CDR3 nucleotides are TGTGCCAGCAGCTTAGGGCAGGGTTCCCATAATGAAAAACTGTTTTTT. Its protein is CASSLGQGSHNEKLFF.

The chain employs TRBV7-9 and TRBJ2-5; tentatively, D is TRBD1 (5 bases). Trimming took off 5 bases at V and 5 bases at J, with 12 bases between the two ends. This CDR3 is 13 amino acids long. Germline V gene data show CDR1 as SEHNR and CDR2 as FQNEAQ (reference sequence). The CDR3 loop reads CASSRRVTETQYF. The CDR3 DNA follows: TGTGCCAGCAGCCGCAGGGTTACGGAGACCCAGTACTTC.

This chain links TRBV5-4 with TRBJ2-5; 11 nucleotides match TRBD2. From germline, CDR1 is SGHNT and CDR2 YYREEE (reference sequence). The CDR3 sequence is 14 residues long. V gave up 4 bases and J gave up 3 bases; unmatched junction bases: 2. For the CDR3, the DNA is TGTGCCAGCAGCCGGGGACTAGCGGAAGAGACCCAGTACTTC. Protein: CASSRGLAEETQYF.

The count of this clone is one. The chain carries TRBV9 and TRBJ2-7; TRBD2 aligns across 7 bases. CDR1 and CDR2 (germline): SGDLS, YYNGEE. J lost 9 bases, V lost 0 bases, and 12 bases had no gene match. CDR3 size: 15 residues. The CDR3 is CASSVAAVGGDRQYF. The CDR3 DNA reads TGTGCCAGCAGCGTAGCCGCCGTGGGAGGGGACCGGCAGTACTTC.

The V call is TRBV5-4, the J call TRBJ2-1; D could derive from TRBD1 or TRBD2 (5 bases each). The germline CDR1 and CDR2 sequences are SGHNT and YYREEE (reference sequence). This CDR3 has 15 residues. The V gene lost 4 bases and the J gene lost 4 bases, with 15 bases spanning the gap. CDR3 loop: CASSKNGAQYNEQFF. CDR3 nucleotide sequence: TGTGCCAGCAGCAAAAACGGGGCCCAATACAATGAGCAGTTCTTC.

This clone has only a few counts. The CDR3 is CASASGGPADTQYF. CDR3 in DNA: TGTGCCAGCGCTTCCGGGGGTCCCGCAGATACGCAGTATTTT. This rearrangement joins TRBV19 to TRBJ2-3, with a possible D match to TRBD2 (6 bases). The CDR3 is made up of 14 amino acids. Germline V lookup: CDR1 LNHDA, CDR2 SQIVND (reference sequence). Trimming shortened V by 9 bases and J by 4 bases, and 17 bases separated the two germline ends. Looking up the rest from reference TRBV19 and TRBJ2-3 gives the full variable domain: DGGITQSPKYLFRKEGQNVTLSCEQNLNHDAMYWYRQDPGQGLRLIYYSQIVNDFQKGDIAEGYSVSREKKESFPLTVTSAQKNPTAFYLCASASGGPADTQYFGPGTRLTVL.

V usage is TRBV7-8 and J usage is TRBJ2-7, with 7 bases fitting TRBD1. The CDR3 totals 14 residues. J was trimmed by 1 base and V by 5 bases; bases with no gene match: 5. CDR1 and CDR2 (germline): SGHVS, FQNEAQ. CDR3 in amino acids: CASSLRDRSYEQYF. The CDR3, as DNA: TGTGCCAGCAGCCTCCGGGACAGATCCTACGAGCAGTACTTC. Full variable domain (remainder filled in from reference TRBV7-8 and TRBJ2-7): GAGVSQSPRYKVAKRGQDVALRCDPISGHVSLFWYQQALGQGPEFLTYFQNEAQLDKSGLPSDRFFAERPEGSVSTLKIQRTQQEDSAVYLCASSLRDRSYEQYFGPGTRLTVT.

Written as DNA, the CDR3 is TGTGCCAGCAGCTTGATGACCCTAGCGGGACGCACAGATACGCAGTATTTT. Its protein is CASSLMTLAGRTDTQYF. The chain recombines TRBV5-4 with TRBJ2-3, with TRBD2 matching 9 bases. CDR1 and CDR2 from the germline V gene are SGHNT and YYREEE (reference sequence). Unmatched junction bases numbered 7, after V lost 1 base and J lost 1 base. CDR3 length equals 17 residues.

The rearrangement uses TRBV19 and TRBJ1-5; D uncertain. CDR1 is LNHDA, CDR2 SQIVND, per germline (reference sequence). V was trimmed by 3 bases and J by 6 bases, leaving 18 bases between them. The CDR3 is 16 residues long. The DNA for the CDR3 is TGTGCCAGTAGTATGTTAACGGGGTCGGTGAGTCAGCCCCAGCATTTT. It is translated as CASSMLTGSVSQPQHF.

The chain recombines TRBV6-5 with TRBJ1-3; no clear D. Germline-derived CDR1 and CDR2 are MNHEY and SVGAGI. V was clipped by 4 bases and J by 0 bases, with 4 bases between them. This CDR3 has 13 residues. The CDR3 DNA reads as TGTGCCAGCAGTTCGAGCTCTGGAAACACCATATATTTT. Translated: CASSSSSGNTIYF.